Listed here are 14 T cell receptor beta chains from one sample, sequenced in a study of cytomegalovirus exposure and HLA in healthy donors. Clones were sequenced by immunoSEQ multiplex PCR, and TCRdb holds only the in-frame ones, with some missing. The sample comprises more than 95,000 clones, approximately 94% of which are singletons, and about 1.8% rests with the top ten. Sequencing input: PBMCs. Source of these receptors: a man aged 18 to 29 in good health and CMV-seronegative.

The gene calls are TRBV7-2 and TRBJ1-1; 7 bases align to TRBD1. CDR1 and CDR2 from the germline V gene are SGHTA and FQGNSA. CDR3 length: 13 amino acids. Trimming removed 6 bases from V and 1 base from J; junction bases left unmatched: 2. This chain's CDR3 is CASRGQPNTEAFF. The CDR3 region has the DNA TGTGCCAGCAGGGGACAGCCGAACACTGAAGCTTTCTTT.

V usage is TRBV7-2 and J usage is TRBJ2-1; 7 bases are a match to TRBD1. This CDR3 is 15 amino acids long. Germline loops: CDR1 SGHTA, CDR2 FQGNSA. With V trimmed by 3 bases and J by 0 bases, 2 bases remained unmatched. The CDR3 DNA reads TGTGCCAGCAGCTTTGACAGGGCCTCCTACAATGAGCAGTTCTTC. Its protein product is CASSFDRASYNEQFF. The complete variable domain, with remaining parts taken from reference TRBV7-2 and TRBJ2-1, reads GAGVSQSPSNKVTEKGKDVELRCDPISGHTALYWYRQSLGQGLEFLIYFQGNSAPDKSGLPSDRFSAERTGGSVSTLTIQRTQQEDSAVYLCASSFDRASYNEQFFGPGTRLTVL.

V is TRBV4-1 and J is TRBJ1-1; D uncertain. Trimming pared 8 bases from V and 4 bases from J, leaving 17 bases between. CDR3 length equals 14 residues. Germline-derived CDR1 and CDR2 are MGHRA and YSYEKL. The CDR3 region has the DNA TGCGCCAGCGGGTTTGGACTCCGGGGCACTGAAGCTTTCTTT. Amino acid sequence: CASGFGLRGTEAFF.

The chain has TRBV19 and TRBJ2-1, with 11 positions matching TRBD2. CDR3 size: 18 residues. The V gene end was trimmed by 3 bases and the J gene end by 10 bases; junction bases not matched to a gene: 17. Germline CDR1 LNHDA, CDR2 SQIVND (reference sequence). The DNA of the CDR3 is TGTGCCAGTAGTATTGGTTCCCTAGCGGGAGGCCGCGTAGAGGAGCAGTTCTTC. As protein: CASSIGSLAGGRVEEQFF.

The rearrangement links TRBV29-1 to TRBJ2-7; TRBD2 matches at 13 bases. The CDR3 has 14 amino acids. Trimming cost V 5 bases and J 4 bases; bases outside gene matches: 5. Per germline, CDR1 SQVTM and CDR2 ANQGSEA. The CDR3 region has the DNA TGCAGCGTTCTCCTACTAGCGGGAGGGTACGAGCAGTACTTC. Translation gives CSVLLLAGGYEQYF.

The rearrangement links TRBV7-9 to TRBJ2-5; the D gene is possibly TRBD1 (6 bases). Trimming cost V 1 base and J 5 bases, with 14 bases left between them. The CDR3 spans 15 residues. Per the germline V gene, CDR1 is SEHNR and CDR2 is FQNEAQ (reference sequence). This CDR3 reads CASSLGLQGMETQYF. DNA for the CDR3: TGTGCCAGCAGCTTAGGCCTTCAGGGGATGGAGACCCAGTACTTC.

This rearrangement joins TRBV29-1 to TRBJ2-2, with D possibly matching TRBD1 (6 bases). There are 15 residues in the CDR3. The germline CDR1 and CDR2 sequences are SQVTM and ANQGSEA. V lost 4 bases and J lost 0, with 12 bases in between. CDR3 DNA sequence: TGCAGCGTTGGGAAGCAGGGGACGAACACCGGGGAGCTGTTTTTT. This encodes CSVGKQGTNTGELFF.

The chain combines TRBV29-1 with TRBJ2-7; D is possibly TRBD1 (7 bases). V lost 6 bases, J lost 4 bases, and 13 bases lay in between. CDR1 SQVTM and CDR2 ANQGSEA come from the germline V gene. The CDR3 sequence is 12 residues long. The CDR3 loop is CSVATGTYEQYF. The CDR3 DNA sequence: TGCAGCGTGGCGACAGGGACTTACGAGCAGTACTTC.

The V call is TRBV7-3, the J call TRBJ2-1; D gene uncertain. The CDR3 is made up of 13 amino acids. V was clipped by 2 bases and J by 5 bases, with 7 bases between them. Germline loops: CDR1 SGHTA, CDR2 FQGTGA. CDR3 coding DNA: TGTGCCAGCAGCTTAGGGCCGAACAATGAGCAGTTCTTC. Residues: CASSLGPNNEQFF.

V is TRBV5-5 and J is TRBJ2-3; D gene unclear. Trimming left V 2 bases short and J 2 bases short, with 12 bases between. Germline V lookup: CDR1 SGHKS, CDR2 YYEKEE (reference sequence). The CDR3 runs 15 residues. The CDR3 coding sequence is TGTGCCAGCAGCTTTCTTGGGCAGACCACAGATACGCAGTATTTT. Protein product: CASSFLGQTTDTQYF.

The chain carries TRBV5-8 and TRBJ2-7; 9 nucleotides line up with TRBD2. With 4 bases clipped from V and 2 bases from J, the junction kept 4 bases outside the gene matches. Germline loops: CDR1 SGHTS, CDR2 YDEGEE. This CDR3 has 14 residues. CDR3 nucleotides: TGTGCCAGCAGCACGACTAGCGGTCCCTACGAGCAGTACTTC. It specifies CASSTTSGPYEQYF.

The rearrangement uses TRBV7-8 and TRBJ1-2; TRBD1 matches at 7 bases. The CDR3 is 17 amino acids. The germline V gene encodes CDR1 SGHVS and CDR2 FQNEAQ. With 2 bases clipped from V and 2 bases from J, the junction kept 11 bases outside the gene matches. The CDR3 region has the DNA TGTGCCAGCAGCTTACCAGGCCGACAGGGCCTCAACTATGGCTACACCTTC. This codes for CASSLPGRQGLNYGYTF.

The chain couples TRBV4-3 to TRBJ1-1; 7 bases fit TRBD1. In germline, CDR1 is LGHNA, CDR2 YSLEER. The CDR3 sequence is 15 residues long. The ends lost 3 bases at V and 1 base at J; junction bases unmatched: 5. CDR3 sequence reads: CASSHRQGANTEAFF. The CDR3 DNA is TGCGCCAGCAGCCATAGACAGGGAGCGAACACTGAAGCTTTCTTT.

This sequence joins TRBV29-1 and TRBJ2-7, with D perhaps TRBD2 (6 bases). The CDR3 is 12 residues long. The V and J ends lost 4 bases and 2 bases respectively, with 9 bases between them. Germline CDR1 reads SQVTM; CDR2 reads ANQGSEA. CDR3 coding DNA: TGCAGCGTTGCGGAGGGAGCCTACGAGCAGTACTTC. Encoded protein: CSVAEGAYEQYF.